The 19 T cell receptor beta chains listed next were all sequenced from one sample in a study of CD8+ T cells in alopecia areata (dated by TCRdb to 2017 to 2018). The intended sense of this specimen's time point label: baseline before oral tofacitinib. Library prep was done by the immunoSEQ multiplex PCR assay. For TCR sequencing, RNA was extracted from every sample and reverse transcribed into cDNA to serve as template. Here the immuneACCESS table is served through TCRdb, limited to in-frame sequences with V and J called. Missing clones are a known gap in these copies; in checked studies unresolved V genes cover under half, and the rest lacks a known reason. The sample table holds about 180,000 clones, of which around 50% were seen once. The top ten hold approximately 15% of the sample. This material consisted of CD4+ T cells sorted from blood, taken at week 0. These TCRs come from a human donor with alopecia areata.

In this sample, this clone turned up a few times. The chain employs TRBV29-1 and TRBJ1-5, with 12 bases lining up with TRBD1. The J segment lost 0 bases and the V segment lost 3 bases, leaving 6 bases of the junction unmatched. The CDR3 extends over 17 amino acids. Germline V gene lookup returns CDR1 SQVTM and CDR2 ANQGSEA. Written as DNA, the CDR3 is TGCAGCGTTGAGAGGGACAGGGGGCAAGATAGCAATCAGCCCCAGCATTTT. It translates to CSVERDRGQDSNQPQHF.

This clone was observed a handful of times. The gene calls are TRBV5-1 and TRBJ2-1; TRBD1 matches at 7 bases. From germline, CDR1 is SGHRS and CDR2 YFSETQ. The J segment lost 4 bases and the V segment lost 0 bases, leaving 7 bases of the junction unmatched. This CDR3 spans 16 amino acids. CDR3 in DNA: TGCGCCAGCAGCTTGGAGGGGGCTGTTTCGTACAATGAGCAGTTCTTC. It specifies CASSLEGAVSYNEQFF.

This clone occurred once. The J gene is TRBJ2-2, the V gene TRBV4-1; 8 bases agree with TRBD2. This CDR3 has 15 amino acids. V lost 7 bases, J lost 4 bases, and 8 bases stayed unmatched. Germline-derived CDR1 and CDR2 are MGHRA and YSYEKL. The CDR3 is CASTAGGLGTGELFF. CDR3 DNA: TGCGCCAGCACGGCGGGGGGTCTAGGCACCGGGGAGCTGTTTTTT.

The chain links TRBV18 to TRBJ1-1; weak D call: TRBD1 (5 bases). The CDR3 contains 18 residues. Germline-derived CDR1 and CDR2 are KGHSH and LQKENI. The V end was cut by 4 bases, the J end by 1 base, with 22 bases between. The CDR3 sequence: CASSLKTAYRSGNTEAFF. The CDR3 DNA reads TGTGCCAGCTCACTTAAGACAGCTTACCGGTCGGGGAACACTGAAGCTTTCTTT.

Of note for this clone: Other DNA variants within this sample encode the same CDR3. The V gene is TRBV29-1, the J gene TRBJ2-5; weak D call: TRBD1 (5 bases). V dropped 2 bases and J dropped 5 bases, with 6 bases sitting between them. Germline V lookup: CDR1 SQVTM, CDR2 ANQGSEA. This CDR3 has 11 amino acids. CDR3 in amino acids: CSVEPGETQYF. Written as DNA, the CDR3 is TGCAGCGTTGAACCAGGGGAGACCCAGTACTTC.

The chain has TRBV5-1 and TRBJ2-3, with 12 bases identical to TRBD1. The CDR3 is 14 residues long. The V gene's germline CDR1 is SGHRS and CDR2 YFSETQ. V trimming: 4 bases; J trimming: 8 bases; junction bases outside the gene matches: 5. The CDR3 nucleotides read TGCGCCAGCAGCCCGGGACAGGGGGCAACTACGCAGTATTTT. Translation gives CASSPGQGATTQYF.

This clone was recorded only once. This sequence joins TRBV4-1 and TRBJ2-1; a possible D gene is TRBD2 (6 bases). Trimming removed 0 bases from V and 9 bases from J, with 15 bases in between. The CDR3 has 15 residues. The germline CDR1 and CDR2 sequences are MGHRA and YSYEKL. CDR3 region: CASSQDLAGHREQFF. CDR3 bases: TGCGCCAGCAGCCAAGATTTGGCGGGGCATCGTGAGCAGTTCTTC.

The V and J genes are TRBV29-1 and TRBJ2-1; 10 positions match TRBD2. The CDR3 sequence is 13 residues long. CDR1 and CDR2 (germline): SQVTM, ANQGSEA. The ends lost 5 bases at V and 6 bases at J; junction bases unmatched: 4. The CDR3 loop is CSVKRGGGNEQFF. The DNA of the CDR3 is TGCAGCGTTAAGCGGGGGGGAGGCAATGAGCAGTTCTTC.

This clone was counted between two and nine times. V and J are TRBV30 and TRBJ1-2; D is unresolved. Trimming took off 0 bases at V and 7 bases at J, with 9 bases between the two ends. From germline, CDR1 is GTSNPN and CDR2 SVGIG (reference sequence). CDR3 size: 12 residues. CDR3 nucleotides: TGTGCCTGGAGTGTTCTGACGGGTGGCTACACCTTC. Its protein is CAWSVLTGGYTF.

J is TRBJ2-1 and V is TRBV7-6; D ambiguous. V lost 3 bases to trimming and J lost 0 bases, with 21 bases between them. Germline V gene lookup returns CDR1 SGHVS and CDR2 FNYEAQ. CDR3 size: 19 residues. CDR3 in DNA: TGTGCCAGCAGCTTGGCTTGGCGGACGACCTCAAGCTCCTACAATGAGCAGTTCTTC. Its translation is CASSLAWRTTSSSYNEQFF.

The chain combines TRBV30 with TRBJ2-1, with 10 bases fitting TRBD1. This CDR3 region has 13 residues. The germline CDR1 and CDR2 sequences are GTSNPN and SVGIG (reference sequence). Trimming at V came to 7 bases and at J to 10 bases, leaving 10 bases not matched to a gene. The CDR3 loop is CAYDRGHSGEQFF. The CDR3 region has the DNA TGTGCCTATGACAGGGGGCATTCGGGAGAGCAGTTCTTC.

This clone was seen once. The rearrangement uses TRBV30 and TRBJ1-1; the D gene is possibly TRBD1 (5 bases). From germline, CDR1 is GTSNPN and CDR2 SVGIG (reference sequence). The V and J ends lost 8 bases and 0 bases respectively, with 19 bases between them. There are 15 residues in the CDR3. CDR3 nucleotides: TGTGCCCGAACGCGACCAAAGGGGATGAACACTGAAGCTTTCTTT. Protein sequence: CARTRPKGMNTEAFF. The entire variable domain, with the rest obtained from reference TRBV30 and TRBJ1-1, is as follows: SQTIHQWPATLVQPVGSPLSLECTVEGTSNPNLYWYRQAAGRGLQLLFYSVGIGQISSEVPQNLSASRPQDRQFILSSKKLLLSDSGFYLCARTRPKGMNTEAFFGQGTRLTVV.

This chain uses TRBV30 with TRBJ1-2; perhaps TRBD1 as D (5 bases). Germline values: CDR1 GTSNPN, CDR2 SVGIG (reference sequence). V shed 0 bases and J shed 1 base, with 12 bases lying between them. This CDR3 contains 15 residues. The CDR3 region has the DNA TGTGCCTGGAGTGTACTAGGGGCGCGTAACTATGGCTACACCTTC. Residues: CAWSVLGARNYGYTF.

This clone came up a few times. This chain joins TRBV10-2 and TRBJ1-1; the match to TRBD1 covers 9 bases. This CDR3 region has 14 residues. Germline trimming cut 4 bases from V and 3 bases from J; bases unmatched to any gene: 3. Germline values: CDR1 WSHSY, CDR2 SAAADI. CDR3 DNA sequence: TGCGCCAGCAGTGCGGACAGGGGATACACTGAAGCTTTCTTT. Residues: CASSADRGYTEAFF.

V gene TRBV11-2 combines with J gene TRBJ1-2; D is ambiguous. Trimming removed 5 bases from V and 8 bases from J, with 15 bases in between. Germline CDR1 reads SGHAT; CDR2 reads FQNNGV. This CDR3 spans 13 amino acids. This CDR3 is CASSPTPGYGYTF. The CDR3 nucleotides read TGTGCCAGCAGCCCAACCCCGGGGTACGGCTACACCTTC.

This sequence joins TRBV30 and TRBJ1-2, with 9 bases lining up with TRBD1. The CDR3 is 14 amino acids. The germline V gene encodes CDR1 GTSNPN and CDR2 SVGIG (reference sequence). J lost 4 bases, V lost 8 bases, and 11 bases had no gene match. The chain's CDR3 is CAGYFGTGSYGYTF. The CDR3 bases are TGTGCCGGGTATTTCGGGACAGGGAGCTATGGCTACACCTTC.

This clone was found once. DNA for the CDR3: TGTGCCAGCAGCCCCGGGGGGCAATCCTACGAGCAGTACTTC. This translates into CASSPGGQSYEQYF. The chain combines TRBV6-5 with TRBJ2-7; a weak D match, TRBD2 (7 bases). Germline assignment: CDR1 MNHEY and CDR2 SVGAGI. The CDR3 spans 14 residues. V lost 6 bases and J 1 base, leaving 13 bases between the germline ends.

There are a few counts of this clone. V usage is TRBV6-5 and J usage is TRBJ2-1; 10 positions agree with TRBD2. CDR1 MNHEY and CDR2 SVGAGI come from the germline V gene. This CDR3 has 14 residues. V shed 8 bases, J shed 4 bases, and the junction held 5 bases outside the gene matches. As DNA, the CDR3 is TGTGCCAGCGGATCTAGCGGGGGATACAATGAGCAGTTCTTC. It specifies CASGSSGGYNEQFF.

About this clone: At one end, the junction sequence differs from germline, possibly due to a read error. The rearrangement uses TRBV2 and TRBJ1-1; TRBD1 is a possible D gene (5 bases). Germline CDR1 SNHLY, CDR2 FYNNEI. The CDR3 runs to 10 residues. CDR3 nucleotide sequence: TGTGCCAGCAGAAGAATCAGGGCGGCGTTT. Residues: CASRRIRAAF.